These 14 T cell receptor beta chains came from one sample sequenced in a study of T cell changes during pregnancy in multiple sclerosis. Method: immunoSEQ multiplex PCR; TCRdb's copy keeps in-frame clones and lacks some. The table shows 13,000 or so clones, with 85% to 90% occurring only once. Sequenced material: CD8+ T cells from peripheral blood mononuclear cells, taken in the first trimester of pregnancy. The receptors derive from a female donor with multiple sclerosis, enrolled in a pregnancy study.

V is TRBV27 and J is TRBJ1-2; 7 bases fit TRBD1. V lost 3 bases to trimming and J lost 3 bases; unmatched junction nucleotides: 4. This CDR3 has 14 amino acids. The germline V gene encodes CDR1 MNHEY and CDR2 SMNVEV (reference sequence). CDR3 loop: CASSLTGYDYGYTF. CDR3 bases: TGTGCCAGCAGTTTGACAGGGTATGACTATGGCTACACCTTC.

The chain links TRBV28 to TRBJ1-1; a possible D gene is TRBD1 (6 bases). This CDR3 is 11 amino acids long. Germline-derived CDR1 and CDR2 are MDHEN and SYDVKM. The V end was cut by 5 bases, the J end by 7 bases, with 8 bases between. The CDR3 DNA is TGTGCCAGCAGTCCACAGGGTGAAGCTTTCTTT. This translates into CASSPQGEAFF.

The rearrangement joins TRBV2 to TRBJ2-7; tentative D call: TRBD1 (6 bases). The V gene lost 3 bases and the J gene lost 0 bases, with 12 bases spanning the gap. This CDR3 spans 15 amino acids. Germline CDR1 reads SNHLY; CDR2 reads FYNNEI. As DNA, the CDR3 is TGTGCCAGCAGTGAGGGGGCGGACAGCTCCTACGAGCAGTACTTC. This sequence encodes CASSEGADSSYEQYF.

The chain combines TRBV7-9 with TRBJ1-3, with D possibly being TRBD1 (5 bases). Trimming took off 2 bases at V and 2 bases at J, with 10 bases between the two ends. CDR1 is SEHNR and CDR2 is FQNEAQ in the germline V gene (reference sequence). The CDR3 runs 15 residues. As DNA, the CDR3 is TGTGCCAGCAGCTTAATGGAGGGACCTGGAAACACCATATATTTT. Translating it yields CASSLMEGPGNTIYF. Full variable domain (rest looked up from reference TRBV7-9 and TRBJ1-3): DTGVSQNPRHKITKRGQNVTFRCDPISEHNRLYWYRQTLGQGPEFLTYFQNEAQLEKSRLLSDRFSAERPKGSFSTLEIQRTEQGDSAMYLCASSLMEGPGNTIYFGEGSWLTVV.

J is TRBJ2-2 and V is TRBV9; 9 bases match TRBD1. The CDR3 has 16 residues. V gave up 3 bases and J gave up 1 base; unmatched junction bases: 4. Germline-derived CDR1 and CDR2 are SGDLS and YYNGEE. The CDR3 here is CASSAYRGQNTGELFF. The CDR3 DNA reads as TGTGCCAGCAGCGCCTACAGGGGGCAGAACACCGGGGAGCTGTTTTTT.

This clone showed up just once. This chain uses TRBV5-6 with TRBJ2-3; 11 bases are shared with TRBD2. V was pared by 4 bases and J by 1 base, with 5 bases of the junction left unmatched. The CDR3 extends over 16 amino acids. Germline loops: CDR1 SGHDT, CDR2 YYEEEE. This CDR3 reads CASSLELAGGTDTQYF. The CDR3 nucleotides read TGTGCCAGCAGCCTGGAACTAGCGGGGGGCACAGATACGCAGTATTTT. Together with reference TRBV5-6 and TRBJ2-3, the CDR3 gives the full variable domain: DAGVTQSPTHLIKTRGQQVTLRCSPKSGHDTVSWYQQALGQGPQFIFQYYEEEERQRGNFPDRFSGHQFPNYSSELNVNALLLGDSALYLCASSLELAGGTDTQYFGPGTRLTVL.

This clone was seen only a few times. This chain uses TRBV27 with TRBJ2-3, with TRBD2 as a possible D gene (5 bases). The CDR3 extends over 13 amino acids. The germline CDR1 and CDR2 sequences are MNHEY and SMNVEV (reference sequence). V was clipped by 3 bases and J by 4 bases, with 8 bases between them. CDR3 nucleotide sequence: TGTGCCAGCAGTTTCGAGGGCCCAGATACGCAGTATTTT. Translating it yields CASSFEGPDTQYF.

This chain uses TRBV6-1 with TRBJ1-1; 10 bases fit TRBD1. In germline, CDR1 is MNHNS, CDR2 SASEGT. The CDR3 covers 15 residues. Trimming cost V 1 base and J 4 bases; bases outside gene matches: 3. CDR3 nucleotide sequence: TGTGCCAGCAGTGAAGAAGGGACAGGGGTCACTGAAGCTTTCTTT. It specifies CASSEEGTGVTEAFF.

The chain has TRBV4-1 and TRBJ2-3, with 8 bases identical to TRBD2. CDR1 is MGHRA, CDR2 YSYEKL, per germline. The CDR3 extends over 19 amino acids. The junction had 13 bases not matched to a gene; V was cut back by 0 bases and J by 2 bases. The CDR3 sequence is CASSQDPPLTSANTDTQYF. The CDR3 DNA sequence: TGCGCCAGCAGCCAAGATCCCCCGTTGACTAGCGCTAACACAGATACGCAGTATTTT.

The chain has TRBV14 and TRBJ2-6; 7 nucleotides match TRBD1. The junction had 11 bases not matched to a gene; V was cut back by 0 bases and J by 0 bases. The CDR3 spans 20 residues. CDR1 is SGHDN and CDR2 is FVKESK in the germline V gene. The CDR3 loop is CASSQDRSGTVLSGANVLTF. The CDR3 DNA reads TGTGCCAGCAGCCAAGATAGGTCCGGGACAGTTCTCTCTGGGGCCAACGTCCTGACTTTC.

The chain recombines TRBV6-4 with TRBJ2-7; D may be TRBD1 (5 bases). The germline V gene encodes CDR1 MRHNA and CDR2 SNTAGT. The V and J ends lost 0 bases and 0 bases respectively, with 9 bases between them. The CDR3 covers 15 residues. The CDR3 is CASSDSGASSYEQYF. The CDR3 nucleotides read TGTGCCAGCAGTGACTCAGGGGCGAGCTCCTACGAGCAGTACTTC.

The V gene is TRBV7-9, the J gene TRBJ1-2, with D perhaps TRBD1 (6 bases). The CDR3 is 12 residues long. With 8 bases removed from V and 7 bases from J, the gap between germline ends came to 14 bases. Germline V gene data show CDR1 as SEHNR and CDR2 as FQNEAQ (reference sequence). The DNA of the CDR3 is TGTGCCAGCGGTGGGGCAGGGGTTGGCTACACCTTC. Residues: CASGGAGVGYTF.

The chain uses TRBV7-9 and TRBJ1-2; 10 bases are a match to TRBD1. The junction had 12 bases not matched to a gene; V was cut back by 2 bases and J by 6 bases. In germline, CDR1 is SEHNR, CDR2 FQNEAQ (reference sequence). The CDR3 loop spans 17 amino acids. The CDR3 coding sequence is TGTGCCAGCAGCTTACCCATCACGGGACAGGGGTTGGATGGCTACACCTTC. Protein product: CASSLPITGQGLDGYTF. Based on the CDR3 plus reference TRBV7-9 and TRBJ1-2, the full variable domain is DTGVSQNPRHKITKRGQNVTFRCDPISEHNRLYWYRQTLGQGPEFLTYFQNEAQLEKSRLLSDRFSAERPKGSFSTLEIQRTEQGDSAMYLCASSLPITGQGLDGYTFGSGTRLTVV.

The V call is TRBV5-4, the J call TRBJ1-1; no clear D. Germline CDR1 reads SGHNT; CDR2 reads YYREEE (reference sequence). With 6 bases removed from V and 4 bases from J, the gap between germline ends came to 16 bases. This CDR3 has 14 residues. The CDR3 sequence is CASNLLGTGTEAFF. CDR3 coding DNA: TGTGCCAGCAACCTTCTCGGTACGGGCACTGAAGCTTTCTTT.